A selection of T cell receptor beta chains follows, all from one sample in a study of shared clonotypes between healthy human individuals. TCRdb's copy holds only in-frame clones and misses some; the assay was immunoSEQ multiplex PCR. Among approximately 470,000 clones listed, over 70% were seen once. Sequenced input: PBMCs. All receptors come from a middle-aged woman in good health. Some clones in this sample may be carry-over from other donors' samples. The conserved cysteine and the conserved F or W are not part of the CDR3 here.

>TRBV27|TRBJ1-1
ASSWDRGHTEAF
>TRBV4-3|TRBJ2-5
ASSLRLALETQY
>TRBV28|TRBJ1-2
ASSVTVQYGYT
>TRBV7-6|TRBJ2-3
ASSSLTGKGTDTQY
>TRBV7-9|TRBJ1-3
ASSLALGETGNTIY
>TRBV5-4|TRBJ2-3
ASSLLDTQY
>TRBV4-3|TRBJ2-1
ASSPRTSGFGEQF
>TRBV5-1|TRBJ2-7
ASSGGMYEQY
>TRBV5-1|TRBJ2-1
ASSLETGTSGV
>TRBV19|TRBJ2-7
ASSAGQGDEQY
>TRBV11-1|TRBJ1-1
ASGGDGWNTEAF
>TRBV10-3|TRBJ1-3
AISESRQGAAGNTIY
>TRBV18|TRBJ1-1
ASSPPSVDTEAF
>TRBV5-1|TRBJ1-4
ASSFSVRQVNEKLF
>TRBV27|TRBJ2-1
ASTPWREENYNEQF
>TRBV11-2|TRBJ2-1
ASSPRGDGGEQF
>TRBV4-1|TRBJ1-1
ASSQVGGGEAF
>TRBV6-1|TRBJ2-1
ASSLESISEQF
>TRBV5-6|TRBJ2-3
ASSLTADTQY
>TRBV5-1|TRBJ2-1
ASSWDSYNEQF